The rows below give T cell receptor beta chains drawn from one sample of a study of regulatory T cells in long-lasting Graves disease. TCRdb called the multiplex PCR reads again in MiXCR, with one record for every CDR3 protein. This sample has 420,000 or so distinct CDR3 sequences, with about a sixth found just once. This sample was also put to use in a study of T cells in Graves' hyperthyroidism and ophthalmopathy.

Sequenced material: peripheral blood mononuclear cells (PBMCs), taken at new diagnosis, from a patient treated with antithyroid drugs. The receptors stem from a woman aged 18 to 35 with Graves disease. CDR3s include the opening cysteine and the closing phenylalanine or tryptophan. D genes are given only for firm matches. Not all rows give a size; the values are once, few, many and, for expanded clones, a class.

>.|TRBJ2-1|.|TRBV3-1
TGTGCCAGCAGCCAAGCGCCCAGGGGTGAGCAGTTCTTC
CASSQAPRGEQFF
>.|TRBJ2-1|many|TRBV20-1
TGCAGTGCTAACCTTTACCCCACCTACAATGAGCAGTTCTTC
CSANLYPTYNEQFF
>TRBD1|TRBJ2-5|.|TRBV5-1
TGCGCCAGCAGCTTCGGACAGGTCTCACAAGAGACCCAGTACTTC
CASSFGQVSQETQYF
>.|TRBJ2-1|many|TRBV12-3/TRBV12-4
TGTGCCAGCAGTCCGTTCTACAATGAGCAGTTCTTC
CASSPFYNEQFF
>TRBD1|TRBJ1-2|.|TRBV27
TGTGCCAGCACCCCTGGACAGGGCAGAGGGCCAGGGGGTGGCTACACCTTC
CASTPGQGRGPGGGYTF
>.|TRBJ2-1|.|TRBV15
TGTGCCACCAGCAGAGCCCCCGAAGGGCCATACAATGAGCAGTTCTTC
CATSRAPEGPYNEQFF
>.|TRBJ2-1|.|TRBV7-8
TGTGCCAGCAGCACCCAGGCCAGGGGTGGCAATGAGCAGTTCTTC
CASSTQARGGNEQFF
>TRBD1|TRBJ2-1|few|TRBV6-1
TGTGCCAGCAGTGATCGACAGGGGGTGTTCAATGAGCAGTTCTTC
CASSDRQGVFNEQFF
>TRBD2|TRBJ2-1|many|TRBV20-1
TGCAGTGCTAGAGAGACCGGGACTAGCGGGAGGAGGTCCTACAATGAGCAGTTCTTC
CSARETGTSGRRSYNEQFF
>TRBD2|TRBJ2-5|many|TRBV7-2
TGTGCCAGCAGCTTATTGCCTAGCGGGAGTTTGAGGGAGACCCAGTACTTC
CASSLLPSGSLRETQYF
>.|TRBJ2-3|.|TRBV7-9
TGTGCCAGCAGTGTGGCTGGCCGGATCCCAGATACGCAGTATTTT
CASSVAGRIPDTQYF
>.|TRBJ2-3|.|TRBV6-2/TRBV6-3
TGTGCCGGCAGTTACTCGTCGACTGGAGATACGCAGTATTTT
CAGSYSSTGDTQYF
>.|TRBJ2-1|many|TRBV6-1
TGTGCCAGCAGACGGGGTTTCGACTACAATGAGCAGTTCTTC
CASRRGFDYNEQFF
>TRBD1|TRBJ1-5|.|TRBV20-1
TGCAGCGGACAGGGGGATAGCAATCAGCCCCAGCATTTT
CSGQGDSNQPQHF
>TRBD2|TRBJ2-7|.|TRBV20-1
TGCAGTGCTAGACCCGCGAAAGCGGGACCATCTAGCCTCTACGAGCAGTACTTC
CSARPAKAGPSSLYEQYF
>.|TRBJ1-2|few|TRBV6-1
TGTGCCAGCAGTAAGCCCCGGGACTCGGATGGCTACACCTTC
CASSKPRDSDGYTF
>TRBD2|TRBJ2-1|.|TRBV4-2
TGTGCCAGCAGCGAAGCTAGCGGGAGGGCCAGGGAGTTCTTC
CASSEASGRAREFF
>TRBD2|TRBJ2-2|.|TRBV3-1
TGTGCCTGCAGCCTAGCGGGAGTGAACACCGGGGAGCTGTTTTTT
CACSLAGVNTGELFF
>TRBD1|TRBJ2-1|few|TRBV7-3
TGTGCCAGCAGGAATGACGGGACAGGCGGTTACAATGAGCAGTTCTTC
CASRNDGTGGYNEQFF
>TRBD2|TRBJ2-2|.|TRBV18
TGTGCCAGCTCATTTGAAGCGGGAAACACCGGGGAGCTGTTTTTT
CASSFEAGNTGELFF
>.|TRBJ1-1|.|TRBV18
TGTGCCAGCTCACCTTGGAGGCCAGCCCTCACTGAAGCTTTCTTT
CASSPWRPALTEAFF
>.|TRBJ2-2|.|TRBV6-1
TGTGCCAGCAGTCCAACTAGGACAGCGAACACCGGGGAGCTGTTTTTT
CASSPTRTANTGELFF
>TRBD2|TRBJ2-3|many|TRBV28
TGTGCCAGCAGTCACACTAGCGGGACTTCCACAGATACGCAGTATTTT
CASSHTSGTSTDTQYF
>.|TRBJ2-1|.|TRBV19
TGTGCCAGTAGTATAGGACATTTTAGCTCCTACAATGAGCAGTTCTTC
CASSIGHFSSYNEQFF
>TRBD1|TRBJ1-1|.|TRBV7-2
TGTGCCAGCAGCTTAATGGGTCGAGACAGGGGTTTTTGGACTGAAGCTTTCTTT
CASSLMGRDRGFWTEAFF
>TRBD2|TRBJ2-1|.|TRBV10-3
TGTGCCACCACTAGCGACGTCGGGAATGAGCAGTTCTTC
CATTSDVGNEQFF
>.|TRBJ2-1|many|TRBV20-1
TGCAGTGCTAGCCACACTAGAGCTGAGCAGTTCTTC
CSASHTRAEQFF
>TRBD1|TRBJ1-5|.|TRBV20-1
TGCAGTGCCAGAGGCGTCCGACAGGGTTTGGGTCAGCCCCAGCATTTT
CSARGVRQGLGQPQHF
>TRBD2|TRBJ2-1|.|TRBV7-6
TGTGCCAGCAGCTTAGCAGCGGGAGGGTACAATGAGCAGTTCTTC
CASSLAAGGYNEQFF
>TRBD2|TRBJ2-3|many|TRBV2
TGTGCCAGCAGAAATAAGGGGCTAGCGGGAGTAAGCACAGATACGCAGTATTTT
CASRNKGLAGVSTDTQYF
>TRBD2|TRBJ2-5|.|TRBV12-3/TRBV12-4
TGTGCCAGCAGTTCCAAGGGGGGACTAGCGGGAGAGGTAGAGACCCAGTACTTC
CASSSKGGLAGEVETQYF
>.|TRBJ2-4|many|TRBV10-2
TGCGCCAGCAGTGGACTCCAGGGGAACATTCAGTACTTC
CASSGLQGNIQYF
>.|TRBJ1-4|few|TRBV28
TGTGCCAGCCGAGCTGGGGCAGGTGAAAAACTGTTTTTT
CASRAGAGEKLFF
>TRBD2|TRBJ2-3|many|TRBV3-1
TGTGCCAGCAGCCATGCGGGAGTAGATACGCAGTATTTT
CASSHAGVDTQYF
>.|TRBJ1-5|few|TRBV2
TGTGCCAGCAGTGTTGGGGGAAGGGGCAATCAGCCCCAGCATTTT
CASSVGGRGNQPQHF
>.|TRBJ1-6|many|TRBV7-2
TGTGCCAGCAGCTTTGGAGGGAATAATTCACCCCTCCACTTT
CASSFGGNNSPLHF
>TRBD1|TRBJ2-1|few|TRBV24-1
TGTGCCACCAGAGGATCCCCGGGACAGGGGTACAATGAGCAGTTCTTC
CATRGSPGQGYNEQFF
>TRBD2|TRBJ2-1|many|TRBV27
TGTGCCAGCAGTAATAGGGTGCTAGCGGGAGGCCATGAGCAGTTCTTC
CASSNRVLAGGHEQFF
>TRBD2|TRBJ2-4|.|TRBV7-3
TGTGCCAGCAACGGGACTAGCGGGAGGGCCCTCGACAGGGACATTCAGTACTTC
CASNGTSGRALDRDIQYF
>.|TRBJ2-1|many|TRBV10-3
TGTGCCATCAGTCTTACTGTTACCGGGGAGAGGCACCAGTTCTTC
CAISLTVTGERHQFF
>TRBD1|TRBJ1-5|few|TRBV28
TGTGCCAGCAGTTTATATAGGGCCAGGGGGCCAAACAATCAGCCCCAGCATTTT
CASSLYRARGPNNQPQHF
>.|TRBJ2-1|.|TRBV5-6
TGTGCCAGCAGCACCTCAGCCAAAAACATTCAGTTCTTC
CASSTSAKNIQFF
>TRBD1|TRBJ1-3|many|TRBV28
TGTGCCAGCAGTTTATGGGGACAGCCGAGAAACACCATATATTTT
CASSLWGQPRNTIYF
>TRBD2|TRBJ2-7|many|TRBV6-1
TGTGCCAGCAGTCTTCCTACGGGACTAGCGGGACAGGGTGAGCAGTACTTC
CASSLPTGLAGQGEQYF
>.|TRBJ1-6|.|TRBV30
TGTGCCTGGAGCTCCACGGAGGGTTTGTTTTCACCCCTCCACTTT
CAWSSTEGLFSPLHF
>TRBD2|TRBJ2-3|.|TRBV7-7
TGTGCTAGCAGCCCGAGTAGCGGGATAGATACGCAGTATTTT
CASSPSSGIDTQYF
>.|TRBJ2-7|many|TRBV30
TGTGCCTGGAGTCAGGGCAGGGGCAGCTACGAGCAGTACTTC
CAWSQGRGSYEQYF
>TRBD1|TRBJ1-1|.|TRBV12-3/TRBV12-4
TGTGCCAGCAGTTTAGTCGCGACAGGGGTAACTGAAGCTTTCTTT
CASSLVATGVTEAFF
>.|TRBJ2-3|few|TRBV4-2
TGTGCCAGCAGCCAAGATCTCGGGGAGTGGGCACCAGATACGCAGTATTTT
CASSQDLGEWAPDTQYF
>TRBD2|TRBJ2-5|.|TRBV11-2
TGTGCCAGCAGCTCCAGACTAGCGGGAGAATCAGAGACCCAGTACTTC
CASSSRLAGESETQYF
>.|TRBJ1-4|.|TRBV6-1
TGTGCCAGCAGTGAATTCAGGGGTGGAAATGAAAAACTGTTTTTT
CASSEFRGGNEKLFF
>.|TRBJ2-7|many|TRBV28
TGTGCCAGCAGATCCACTAGGCTCTACGAGCAGTACTTC
CASRSTRLYEQYF
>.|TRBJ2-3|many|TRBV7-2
TGTGCCAGCAGCTTGGGCGGTTTGAGCACAGATACGCAGTATTTT
CASSLGGLSTDTQYF
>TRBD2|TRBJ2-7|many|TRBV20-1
TGCAGTGCTCCTACTAGCGATACCTACGAGCAGTACTTC
CSAPTSDTYEQYF
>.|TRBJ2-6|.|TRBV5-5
TGTGCCAGCAGCCTGGACTCTCGACTTGGGAGGTCTGGGGCCAACGTCCTGACTTTC
CASSLDSRLGRSGANVLTF
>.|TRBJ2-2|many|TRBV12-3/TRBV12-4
TGTGCCAGCAGTCGTAGGGAGACCGGGGAGCTGTTTTTT
CASSRRETGELFF
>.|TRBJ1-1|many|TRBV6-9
TGTGCCAGCAGTTACCCCCGGGGAGGGGTTTTAGAAGCTTTCTTT
CASSYPRGGVLEAFF
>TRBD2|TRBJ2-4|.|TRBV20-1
TGCAGTGCGATCCGACTAGCGGGAAGGAACATTCAGTACTTC
CSAIRLAGRNIQYF